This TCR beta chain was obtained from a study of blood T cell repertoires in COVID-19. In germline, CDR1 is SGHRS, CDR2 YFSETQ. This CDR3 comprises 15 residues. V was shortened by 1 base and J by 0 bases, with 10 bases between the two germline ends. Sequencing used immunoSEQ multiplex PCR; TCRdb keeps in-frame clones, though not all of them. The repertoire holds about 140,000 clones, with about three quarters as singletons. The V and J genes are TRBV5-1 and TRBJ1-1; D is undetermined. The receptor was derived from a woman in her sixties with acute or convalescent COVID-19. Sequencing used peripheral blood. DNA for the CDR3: TGCGCCAGCAGCTTGTGGGCCAGAATGAACACTGAAGCTTTCTTT. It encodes CASSLWARMNTEAFF. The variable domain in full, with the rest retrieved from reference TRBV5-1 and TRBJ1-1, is KAGVTQTPRYLIKTRGQQVTLSCSPISGHRSVSWYQQTPGQGLQFLFEYFSETQRNKGNFPGRFSGRQFSNSRSEMNVSTLELGDSALYLCASSLWARMNTEAFFGQGTRLTVV.